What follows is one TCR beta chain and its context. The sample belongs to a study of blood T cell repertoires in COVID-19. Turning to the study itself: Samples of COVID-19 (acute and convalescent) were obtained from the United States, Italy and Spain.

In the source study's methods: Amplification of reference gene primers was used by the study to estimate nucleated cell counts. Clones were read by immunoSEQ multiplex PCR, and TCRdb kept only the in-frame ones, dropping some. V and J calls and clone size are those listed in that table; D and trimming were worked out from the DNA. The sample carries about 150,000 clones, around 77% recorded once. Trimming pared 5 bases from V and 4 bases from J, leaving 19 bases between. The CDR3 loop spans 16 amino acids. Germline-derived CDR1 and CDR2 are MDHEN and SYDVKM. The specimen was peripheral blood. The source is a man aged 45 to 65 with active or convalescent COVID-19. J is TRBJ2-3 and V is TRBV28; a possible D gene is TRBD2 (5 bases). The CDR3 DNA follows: TGTGCCAGCAGTAGCACCTCTCGGGGTACCCCAGATACGCAGTATTTT. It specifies CASSSTSRGTPDTQYF.